This T cell receptor (beta chain) was identified in a study of CD8+ T cells in alopecia areata. General study results and limits: Scalp and blood samples kept many expanded lesional clones throughout tofacitinib.

The treatment denotes: oral pan-JAK inhibitor, 5-10 mg twice daily. This clone was detected many times. As yet, its antigen is unknown. V lost 10 bases, J lost 0 bases, and 12 bases lay in between. This CDR3 is built from 14 residues. The V gene's germline CDR1 is SGHTA and CDR2 FQGNSA. In each case, RNA was isolated and then reverse transcribed into cDNA as the sequencing template. The repertoire was sequenced with immunoSEQ multiplex PCR; TCRdb's copy has only in-frame clones and lacks some. Seen here are over 200,000 clones, 64% observed once, and the top ten hold roughly 4.2%. The V call is TRBV7-2, the J call TRBJ1-4, with D unclear. This specimen consisted of CD4+ T cells sorted from blood, obtained at week 4, from a patient treated with tofacitinib. This clonotype was obtained from a human donor with alopecia areata. In DNA form, the CDR3 reads TGTGCCACTTCGGAGGGTGCAACTAATGAAAAACTGTTTTTT. The encoded protein is CATSEGATNEKLFF.